This is a list of T cell receptor beta chains from one sample in a study of OX40 agonist ivuxolimab in advanced cancers. Produced via immunoSEQ multiplex PCR; TCRdb's table is partial and in-frame only. The profile covers some 70,000 clones, with 86% appearing a single time and 0.65% to 0.9% taken by the ten largest. The sample was CD4+ or CD8+ T cells sorted from blood, taken in a trial of the OX40 agonist ivuxolimab. The receptors here all came from an adult with an advanced solid tumor such as melanoma, head and neck, liver or kidney cancer. CDR3s include the opening cysteine and the closing phenylalanine or tryptophan. Each record gives: J gene, clone size, D gene, V gene, CDR3 protein. The D gene is left open where the match is weak. Clone size is given for some rows only: seen once, a few or many times, or a class if the clone is expanded.

>TRBJ2-5|NA|NA|TRBV18
CASSRQETQYF
>TRBJ2-7|NA|NA|TRBV19
CASSSGGGPYEQYF
>TRBJ2-3|NA|NA|TRBV6-1
CASSLQYRTDTQYF
>TRBJ2-2|NA|NA|TRBV19
CASSAGNTGELFF
>TRBJ2-5|NA|NA|TRBV11-2
CASSLGPYNSGQETQYF
>TRBJ2-2|NA|NA|TRBV2
CASRDGSNTGELFF
>TRBJ2-5|NA|TRBD2|TRBV5-1
CASSLAGGAQETQYF
>TRBJ1-5|NA|TRBD1|TRBV2
CASRLGGGNQPQHF
>TRBJ1-5|medium-sized|NA|TRBV12-5
CASGSDSLLPQHF
>TRBJ2-2|NA|TRBD1|TRBV7-7
CASSSWDRVTGELFF
>TRBJ2-1|NA|TRBD2|TRBV19
CASSRGLAGNEQFF
>TRBJ1-4|few|TRBD1|TRBV6-6
CAIRGGQGSVEKLFF
>TRBJ1-1|NA|TRBD1|TRBV19
CASSMVGQGVVNTEAFF
>TRBJ2-1|NA|TRBD1|TRBV7-6
CASSPTAGRGYGEQFF
>TRBJ1-1|NA|NA|TRBV28
CATILGGQNTEAFF
>TRBJ2-3|NA|NA|TRBV7-2
CASSLEYSGDTQYF
>TRBJ2-3|NA|NA|TRBV18
CASSPPRTQTDTQYF
>TRBJ2-1|NA|TRBD1|TRBV4-3
CASSQEPGGEQFF
>TRBJ2-7|once|TRBD1|TRBV9
CASSVGLNRGYEQYF
>TRBJ2-3|NA|NA|TRBV12-5
CASNGVTDTQYF
>TRBJ2-1|NA|NA|TRBV2
CASIRGPLENEQFF
>TRBJ1-1|NA|NA|TRBV28
CASSSNTEAFF
>TRBJ1-5|few|TRBD1|TRBV12-5
CASGLTPQGYPAQPQHF
>TRBJ1-2|NA|NA|TRBV5-4
CASSPDSNSYGYTF
>TRBJ1-6|NA|NA|TRBV30
CAWSSPGAPYNSPLHF
>TRBJ2-1|few|TRBD2|TRBV18
CASSPELAGVNEQFF
>TRBJ2-5|NA|TRBD2|TRBV18
CASSSRTSTGETQYF
>TRBJ1-1|medium-sized|NA|TRBV6-6
CASSYSRGPKNTEAFF
>TRBJ1-2|NA|TRBD1|TRBV7-2
CASNSLGQGDYGYTF
>TRBJ2-1|NA|TRBD2|TRBV7-3
CASSLELAGDNEQFF
>TRBJ1-2|once|NA|TRBV6-1
CASSVQGGYTF
>TRBJ2-3|NA|TRBD2|TRBV29-1
CSVPTPWTSGGSTDTQYF
>TRBJ2-7|NA|NA|TRBV9
CASSVAGPSYEQYF
>TRBJ2-1|NA|TRBD2|TRBV5-1
CASSLAVTSAYNEQFF
>TRBJ2-2|NA|NA|TRBV28
CASSTLIGELFF
>TRBJ2-3|NA|TRBD2|TRBV7-2
CASLSGRISDTQYF
>TRBJ1-6|NA|TRBD1|TRBV30
CAWSRGTVNSPLHF
>TRBJ2-7|NA|NA|TRBV2
CASRRGYSYEQYF
>TRBJ2-1|NA|NA|TRBV2
CAGRTGRASYNEQFF
>TRBJ1-5|once|NA|TRBV7-9
CASSADSPNQPQHF
>TRBJ2-7|few|NA|TRBV7-9
CASSLQDYEQYF